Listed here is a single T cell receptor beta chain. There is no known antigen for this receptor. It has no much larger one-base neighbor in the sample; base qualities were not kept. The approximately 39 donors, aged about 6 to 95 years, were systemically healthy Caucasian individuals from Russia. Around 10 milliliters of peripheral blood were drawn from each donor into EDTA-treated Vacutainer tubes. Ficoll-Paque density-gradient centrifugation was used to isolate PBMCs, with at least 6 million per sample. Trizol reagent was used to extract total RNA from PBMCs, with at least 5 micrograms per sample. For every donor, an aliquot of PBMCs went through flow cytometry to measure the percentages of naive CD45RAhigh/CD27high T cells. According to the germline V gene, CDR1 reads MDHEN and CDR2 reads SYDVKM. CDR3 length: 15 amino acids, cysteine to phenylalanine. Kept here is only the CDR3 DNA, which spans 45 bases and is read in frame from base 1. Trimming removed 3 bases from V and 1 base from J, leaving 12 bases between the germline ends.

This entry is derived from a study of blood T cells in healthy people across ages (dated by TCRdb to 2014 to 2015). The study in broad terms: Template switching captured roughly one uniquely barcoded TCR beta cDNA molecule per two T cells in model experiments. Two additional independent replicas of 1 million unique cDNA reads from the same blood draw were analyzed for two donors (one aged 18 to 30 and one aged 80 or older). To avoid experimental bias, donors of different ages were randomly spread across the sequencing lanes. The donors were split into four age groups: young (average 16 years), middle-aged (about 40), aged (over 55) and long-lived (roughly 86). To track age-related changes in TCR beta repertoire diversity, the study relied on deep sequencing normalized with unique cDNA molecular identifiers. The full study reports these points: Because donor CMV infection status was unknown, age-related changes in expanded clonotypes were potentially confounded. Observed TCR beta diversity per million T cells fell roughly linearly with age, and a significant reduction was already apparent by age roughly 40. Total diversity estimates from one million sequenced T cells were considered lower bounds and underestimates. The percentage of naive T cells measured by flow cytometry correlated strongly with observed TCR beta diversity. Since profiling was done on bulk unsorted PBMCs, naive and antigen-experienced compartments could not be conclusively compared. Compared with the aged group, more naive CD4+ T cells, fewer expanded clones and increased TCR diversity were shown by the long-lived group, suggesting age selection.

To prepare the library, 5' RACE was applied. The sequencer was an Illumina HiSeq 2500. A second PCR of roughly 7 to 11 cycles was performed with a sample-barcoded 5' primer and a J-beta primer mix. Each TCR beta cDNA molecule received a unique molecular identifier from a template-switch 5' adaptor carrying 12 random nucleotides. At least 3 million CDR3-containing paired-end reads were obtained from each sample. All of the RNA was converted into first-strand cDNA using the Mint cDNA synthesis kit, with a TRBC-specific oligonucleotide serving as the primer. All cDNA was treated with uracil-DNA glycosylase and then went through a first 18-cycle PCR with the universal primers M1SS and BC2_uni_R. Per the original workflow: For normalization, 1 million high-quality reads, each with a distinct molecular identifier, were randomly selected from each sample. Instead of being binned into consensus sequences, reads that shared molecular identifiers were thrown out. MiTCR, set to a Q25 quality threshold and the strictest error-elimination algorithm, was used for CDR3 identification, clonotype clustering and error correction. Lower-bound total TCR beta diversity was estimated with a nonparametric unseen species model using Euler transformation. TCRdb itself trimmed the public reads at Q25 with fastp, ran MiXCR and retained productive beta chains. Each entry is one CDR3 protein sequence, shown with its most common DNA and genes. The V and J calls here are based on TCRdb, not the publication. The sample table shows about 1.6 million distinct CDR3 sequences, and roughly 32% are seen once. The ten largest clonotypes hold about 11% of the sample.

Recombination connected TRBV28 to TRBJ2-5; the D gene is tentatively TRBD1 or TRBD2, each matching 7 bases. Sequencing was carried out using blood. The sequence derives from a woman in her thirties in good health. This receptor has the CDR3 CASSFPGGGQETQYF. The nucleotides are TGTGCCAGCAGTTTCCCAGGGGGGGGCCAAGAGACCCAGTACTTC.